This TCR beta chain was sequenced for a study of PD-1 blockade in classical Hodgkin lymphoma. Study-level findings and limits: Compared with baseline, CD4+ but not CD8+ TCR diversity had risen significantly by C4D1.

The CDR3 sequence is 16 residues long. The germline CDR1 and CDR2 sequences are SGHTA and FQGNSA. J gave up 3 bases and V 5 bases, and 9 bases lay outside the gene matches. All the patients suffered relapse after autologous stem cell transplantation, and brentuximab vedotin exposure differed. Magnetic depletion of unwanted cells isolated CD4+ T cells from thawed PBMCs. The data were produced by immunoSEQ multiplex PCR, yet TCRdb's version contains in-frame clones alone and is incomplete. Of under 30,000 clones in the sample, over 65% were seen once. This clone has just one count. The antigen is undetermined.

J is TRBJ2-5 and V is TRBV7-2; the match to TRBD1 covers 10 bases. This clonotype was sampled from a human donor with classical Hodgkin lymphoma. Material: CD4+ T cells from blood, obtained at baseline. DNA for the CDR3: TGTGCCAGCAGCGTACGGACAGGGGGAAGGGAAGAGACCCAGTACTTC. Protein: CASSVRTGGREETQYF. Looking up the rest from reference TRBV7-2 and TRBJ2-5 gives the full variable domain: GAGVSQSPSNKVTEKGKDVELRCDPISGHTALYWYRQSLGQGLEFLIYFQGNSAPDKSGLPSDRFSAERTGGSVSTLTIQRTQQEDSAVYLCASSVRTGGREETQYFGPGTRLLVL.